This TCR beta chain was obtained from a study of blood T cells in healthy people across ages. No fewer than 7 million PBMCs went into each sample. Broader study findings: Total diversity from one million sequenced T cells was likely underestimated.

Sample-barcoded 5' priming and a J-beta primer mix drove a second PCR of roughly 7 to 11 cycles. Every cDNA was tagged by a template-switch adaptor with 12 random nucleotides. TCRdb re-analysed the 5' RACE reads in MiXCR, keeping a single row per CDR3 protein. The data hold 540,000 or so distinct CDR3 sequences, with 25% to 30% observed a single time. V was trimmed by 8 bases and J by 0 bases, leaving 20 bases between them. CDR1 and CDR2 from the germline V gene are MNHEY and SVGEGT. This CDR3 is 17 amino acids long. Worth noting for this clonotype: The target antigen is unknown.

This chain joins TRBV6-2 or TRBV6-3 and TRBJ2-1; D is uncertain. The sequencing input was blood. The sequence came from an older woman in good health. CDR3 nucleotides: TGTGCCAGCTCTTACGACTTGGGTGAAAACTCCTACAATGAGCAGTTCTTC. Its protein product is CASSYDLGENSYNEQFF.